This record concerns one T cell receptor beta chain sequence. Its antigen is as yet unknown. The protocol was immunoSEQ multiplex PCR, while the TCRdb copy is restricted to in-frame clones and leaves out a portion. This sample has some 1,100,000 clones, with approximately 80% found just once. This sample is part of a study of shared clonotypes between healthy human individuals. With V trimmed by 2 bases and J by 2 bases, 7 bases remained unmatched. The CDR3 contains 15 residues. Germline V lookup: CDR1 SQVTM, CDR2 ANQGSEA. Study observations and caveats: On the whole, naive subsets had larger estimated richness than memory subsets had.

This receptor was identified in a man aged 18 to 30 in good health. Some clones in this sample may be carry-over from other donors' samples. The source material was memory CD4+ T cells from PBMCs. As to subset: CD45RA-negative fraction. The V and J genes are TRBV29-1 and TRBJ2-3, with 7 bases identical to TRBD2. The CDR3 region has the DNA TGCAGCGTTGAACGGCGGGAGACTCACACAGATACGCAGTATTTT. Translating it yields CSVERRETHTDTQYF.